A single sample gave rise to the 3 T cell receptor beta chains below, sequenced in a study of blood T cell repertoires in COVID-19. Assay used: immunoSEQ multiplex PCR; TCRdb lists only in-frame clones, some missing. The data contain about 250,000 clones, 65% to 90% of them singletons. Specimen: PBMCs or T cells enriched from blood (not recorded which). The receptors come from a man aged 35 to 55 who had recovered from COVID-19.

V usage is TRBV9 and J usage is TRBJ2-5, with D perhaps TRBD2 (6 bases). V lost 0 bases to trimming and J lost 4 bases, with 19 bases between them. The CDR3 length is 17 residues. Germline V gene lookup returns CDR1 SGDLS and CDR2 YYNGEE. CDR3 protein: CASSVDGWASVGETQYF. The CDR3 nucleotides read TGTGCCAGCAGCGTAGATGGTTGGGCTAGCGTAGGAGAGACCCAGTACTTC.

The chain carries TRBV27 and TRBJ2-2; D remains unclear. Trimming took off 7 bases at V and 2 bases at J, with 11 bases between the two ends. Looked up from germline, CDR1 is MNHEY and CDR2 is SMNVEV (reference sequence). CDR3 length: 14 residues. The CDR3 here is CASNLNRNTGELFF. The CDR3 nucleotides are TGTGCCAGCAACCTAAATAGAAACACCGGGGAGCTGTTTTTT.

The count of this clone is one. This CDR3 is CASRIRREIRGNQPQHF. The CDR3 DNA reads TGTGCCAGCAGAATCCGACGGGAAATTCGGGGCAATCAGCCCCAGCATTTT. V is TRBV21-1 and J is TRBJ1-5. TRBV21-1 is flagged as a pseudogene. The CDR3 totals 17 residues.